This T cell receptor (beta chain) comes out of a study of shared clonotypes between healthy human individuals. The study, taken as a whole, reports: It was observed that 5% to 6.5% of naive CD4 clonotypes were shared across a few donors. Represented genetic and exposure-history diversity was restricted by having few donors. An effect of sequencing depth on clonotype sharing among donors was expected.

In the original processing: Owing to the provision of junction-only sequences devoid of quality scores by immunoSEQ, filtering differed. Sequencing used immunoSEQ multiplex PCR; TCRdb keeps in-frame clones, though not all of them. Clonal size and the V and J genes are those of that table, whereas D and trimming came from the DNA. This table holds roughly 890,000 clones, 80% to 95% found once. As concerns this clone: Its antigen is not known.

Germline V gene sequence: CDR1 MNHNY, CDR2 SVGAGI (reference sequence). The CDR3 has 16 amino acids. V was pared by 1 base and J by 8 bases, with 18 bases between. Naive CD8 cells were CD45RO-negative, positively selected for CCR7, excluding terminally differentiated effector memory CD45RA+ cells. The source material was naive CD8+ T cells sorted from blood. This clonotype was obtained from a man in his thirties or forties in good health. The chain employs TRBV6-6 and TRBJ2-1; D might be TRBD1 or TRBD2, each matching 5 bases. The CDR3 reads CASSYLGTSRMDEQFF. CDR3 nucleotides: TGTGCCAGCAGTTACTTGGGGACCTCCAGAATGGATGAGCAGTTCTTC.